This T cell receptor beta chain was captured by sequencing in a study of T cell repertoires in cytomegalovirus infection. Overall study context: In public TCR beta signatures, there were indications of both CMV infection and matching HLA type. Points from the study as a whole: HLA-C-restricted CMV clonotypes gave the most frequent clonotype in two of eight donors. Individuals carrying CMV plus the relevant HLA were identified by cumulative frequency of public TCR beta families.

The CDR3 sequence is 14 residues long. Germline V gives CDR1 MDHEN, CDR2 SYDVKM. V was shortened by 3 bases and J by 2 bases, with 11 bases between the two germline ends. Many counts were recorded for this clonotype. Its antigen is unidentified. TCRdb ran MiXCR on the reads and lists one entry per CDR3 protein. The repertoire consists of approximately 250,000 distinct CDR3 sequences, with approximately 7% occurring once and the leading ten covering more than 5.5%. The TCR sequence derives from a human donor in good health (CMV status not recorded). Some clones in this sample may be carry-over from other donors' samples. Sequencing input: PBMCs. V gene TRBV28 combines with J gene TRBJ2-7; D gene uncertain. The CDR3 reads CASSLTRQTYEQYF. CDR3 in DNA: TGTGCCAGCAGTTTGACCCGACAAACCTACGAGCAGTACTTC.